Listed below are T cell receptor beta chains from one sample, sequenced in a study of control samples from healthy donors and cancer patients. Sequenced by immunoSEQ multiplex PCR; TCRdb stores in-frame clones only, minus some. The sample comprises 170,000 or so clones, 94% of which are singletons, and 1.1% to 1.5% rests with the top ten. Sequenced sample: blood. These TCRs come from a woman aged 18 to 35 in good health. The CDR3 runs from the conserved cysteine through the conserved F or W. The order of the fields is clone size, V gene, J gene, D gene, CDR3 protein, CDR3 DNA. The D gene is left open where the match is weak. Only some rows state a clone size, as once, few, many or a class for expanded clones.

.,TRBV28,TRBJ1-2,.,CASRGAPGGYTF,TGTGCCAGCAGGGGGGCCCCTGGCGGCTACACCTTC
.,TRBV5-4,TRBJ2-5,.,CASSLRRVQETQYF,TGTGCCAGCAGCTTACGGCGGGTTCAAGAGACCCAGTACTTC
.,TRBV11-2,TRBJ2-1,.,CASSLGGTDTNNEQFF,TGTGCCAGCAGCTTAGGCGGGACAGACACTAACAATGAGCAGTTCTTC
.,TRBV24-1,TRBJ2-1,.,CATSDSTPSSYNEQFF,TGTGCCACCAGTGATTCCACACCGAGCTCCTACAATGAGCAGTTCTTC
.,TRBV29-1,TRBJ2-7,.,CSVRRGTSYEQYF,TGCAGCGTTCGGCGCGGGACCTCCTACGAGCAGTACTTC
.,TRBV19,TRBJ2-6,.,CASTKDSGANVLTF,TGTGCCAGTACCAAAGACTCTGGGGCCAACGTCCTGACTTTC
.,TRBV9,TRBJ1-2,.,CASSDLRGGGYTF,TGTGCCAGCAGCGATCTCAGGGGAGGCGGCTACACCTTC
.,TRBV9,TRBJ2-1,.,CASSVEVARDEQFF,TGTGCCAGCAGCGTAGAGGTAGCGAGAGATGAGCAGTTCTTC
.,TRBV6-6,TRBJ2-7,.,CAAVTGDSYEQYF,TGTGCCGCTGTGACAGGAGACTCCTACGAGCAGTACTTC
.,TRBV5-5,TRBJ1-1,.,CASSFLSGGHNTEAFF,TGTGCCAGCAGCTTTCTTTCTGGGGGACATAACACTGAAGCTTTCTTT
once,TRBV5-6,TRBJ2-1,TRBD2,CASSSPRVAGGKDEQFF,TGTGCCAGCAGCTCTCCGAGGGTAGCGGGAGGGAAGGATGAGCAGTTCTTC
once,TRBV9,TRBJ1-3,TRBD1,CASSVENRGGQVGPTSGNTIYF,TGTGCCAGCAGCGTAGAGAATAGAGGGGGACAGGTCGGACCCACCTCTGGAAACACCATATATTTT
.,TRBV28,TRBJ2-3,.,CASSFTDTQYF,TGTGCCAGCAGTTTCACAGATACGCAGTATTTT
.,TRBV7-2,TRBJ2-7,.,CASSLFSKVYEQYF,TGTGCCAGCAGCTTATTCAGTAAAGTCTACGAGCAGTACTTC
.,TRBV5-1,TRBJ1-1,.,CASSFSGPSNTEAFF,TGCGCCAGCAGCTTCTCCGGGCCTTCAAACACTGAAGCTTTCTTT
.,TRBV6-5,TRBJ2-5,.,CASSSSWAQYF,TGTGCCAGCAGTTCTTCATGGGCCCAGTACTTC
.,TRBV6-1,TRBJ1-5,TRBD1,CASSEGGGPQPQHF,TGTGCCAGCAGTGAGGGAGGGGGCCCTCAGCCCCAGCATTTT
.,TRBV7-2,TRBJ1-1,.,CASIPRGVKGRMNTEAFF,TGTGCCAGCATCCCCAGGGGAGTGAAGGGGAGGATGAACACTGAAGCTTTCTTT
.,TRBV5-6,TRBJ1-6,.,CASSLGTPEGLHF,TGTGCCAGCAGCTTGGGGACTCCGGAGGGACTCCACTTT
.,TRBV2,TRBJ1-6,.,CASLLQGNSPLHF,TGTGCCAGCCTTCTCCAGGGAAATTCACCCCTCCACTTT
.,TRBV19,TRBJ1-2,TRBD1,CASRSTGGLADGYTF,TGTGCCAGTAGGTCGACAGGGGGCCTCGCTGATGGCTACACCTTC
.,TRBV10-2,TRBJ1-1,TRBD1,CASSLTGGGKAFF,TGCGCCAGCAGCTTGACAGGGGGCGGGAAAGCTTTCTTT
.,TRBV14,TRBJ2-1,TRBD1,CASSQTGGNEQFF,TGTGCCAGCAGCCAAACAGGGGGCAATGAGCAGTTCTTC
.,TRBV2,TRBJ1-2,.,CASRPRRLVYGYTF,TGTGCCAGCAGACCCCGGAGACTGGTCTATGGCTACACCTTC
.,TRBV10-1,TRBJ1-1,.,CASSEDTNTEAFF,TGCGCCAGCAGTGAGGATACAAACACTGAAGCTTTCTTT
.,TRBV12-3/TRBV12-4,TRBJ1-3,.,CASSSAFGNTIYF,TGTGCCAGCAGTTCAGCTTTTGGAAACACCATATATTTT
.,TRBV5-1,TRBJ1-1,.,CASSLDLGLNTEAFF,TGCGCCAGCAGCTTGGACCTGGGCCTTAACACTGAAGCTTTCTTT
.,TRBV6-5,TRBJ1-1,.,CASSYTDLYTEAFF,TGTGCCAGCAGTTACACCGACCTTTACACTGAAGCTTTCTTT
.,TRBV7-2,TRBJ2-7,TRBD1,CASSLGQGEFYEQYF,TGTGCCAGCAGCTTAGGACAGGGGGAATTCTACGAGCAGTACTTC
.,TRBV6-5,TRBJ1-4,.,CASSPGRPYEKLFF,TGTGCCAGCAGCCCGGGGCGGCCTTATGAAAAACTGTTTTTT
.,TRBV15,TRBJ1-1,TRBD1,CATSRDWDRYTEAFF,TGTGCCACCAGCAGAGACTGGGACAGATACACTGAAGCTTTCTTT
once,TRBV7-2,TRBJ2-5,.,CASSRDRIQETQYF,TGTGCCAGCAGCCGTGACAGGATTCAAGAGACCCAGTACTTC
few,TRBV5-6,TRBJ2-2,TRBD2,CASSWTSGFNTGELFF,TGTGCCAGCAGTTGGACTAGCGGGTTTAACACCGGGGAGCTGTTTTTT
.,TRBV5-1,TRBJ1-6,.,CATRRSYNSPLHF,TGCGCTACTCGAAGATCCTATAATTCACCCCTCCACTTT
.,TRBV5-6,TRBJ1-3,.,CASSFAGVVGNTIYF,TGTGCCAGCAGTTTTGCAGGGGTGGTTGGAAACACCATATATTTT
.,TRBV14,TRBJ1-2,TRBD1,CASSQTHRGGYTF,TGTGCCAGCAGCCAGACCCACAGGGGTGGCTACACCTTC
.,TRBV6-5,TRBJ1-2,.,CASGLWAGNGYTF,TGTGCCAGCGGATTGTGGGCTGGAAATGGCTACACCTTC
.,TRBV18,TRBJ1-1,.,CASSPGPGGNTEAFF,TGTGCCAGCTCACCGGGGCCCGGTGGGAACACTGAAGCTTTCTTT
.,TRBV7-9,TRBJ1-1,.,CASSSLGGLSGTEAFF,TGTGCCAGCAGCTCCCTTGGGGGTCTCTCGGGTACTGAAGCTTTCTTT
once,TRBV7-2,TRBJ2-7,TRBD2,CASSSRLAGVGREQYF,TGTGCCAGCAGTTCCCGTCTAGCGGGGGTGGGACGCGAGCAGTACTTC
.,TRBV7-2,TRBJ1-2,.,CASSQGPHYGYTF,TGTGCCAGCAGCCAGGGACCCCACTATGGCTACACCTTC
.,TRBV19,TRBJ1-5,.,CASSKQTNEEQPQHF,TGTGCCAGTAGTAAACAGACTAATGAGGAGCAGCCCCAGCATTTT
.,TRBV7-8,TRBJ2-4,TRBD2,CASSRAAGGRTKNIQYF,TGTGCCAGCTCAAGAGCGGCGGGGGGGCGAACCAAAAACATTCAGTACTTC
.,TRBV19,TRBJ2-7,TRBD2,CASSIAGAGTTYEQYF,TGTGCCAGTAGTATAGCCGGGGCAGGGACTACCTACGAGCAGTACTTC
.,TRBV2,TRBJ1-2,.,CASSDPSVLRNPNYGYTF,TGTGCCAGCAGTGACCCCAGCGTTCTCAGGAACCCTAACTATGGCTACACCTTC
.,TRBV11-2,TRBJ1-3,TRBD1,CASSLQGASGNTIYF,TGTGCCAGCAGCTTACAGGGGGCATCTGGAAACACCATATATTTT
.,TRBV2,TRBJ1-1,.,CASSEGGSLTEAFF,TGTGCCAGCAGTGAAGGCGGCAGCCTAACTGAAGCTTTCTTT
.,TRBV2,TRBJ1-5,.,CASRQELVNGQPQHF,TGTGCCAGCAGGCAAGAGCTCGTGAACGGACAGCCCCAGCATTTT
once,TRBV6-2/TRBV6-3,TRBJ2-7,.,CASSRPGTAYEQYF,TGTGCCAGCAGCCGACCCGGGACTGCCTACGAGCAGTACTTC
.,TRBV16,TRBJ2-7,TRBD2,CASSQSMAGGSEQYF,TGTGCCAGCAGCCAAAGTATGGCGGGAGGCTCCGAGCAGTACTTC
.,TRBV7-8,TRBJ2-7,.,CASRDTEDFSAYEQYF,TGTGCCAGCAGAGATACAGAGGATTTTTCCGCCTACGAGCAGTACTTC
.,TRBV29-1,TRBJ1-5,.,CSVSETRNSNQPQHF,TGCAGCGTCTCCGAGACCCGGAATAGCAATCAGCCCCAGCATTTT
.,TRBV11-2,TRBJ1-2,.,CASSPYRAVYGYTF,TGTGCCAGCAGCCCCTACCGGGCAGTTTATGGCTACACCTTC
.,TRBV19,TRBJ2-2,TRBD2,CASSIPGGRLGGELFF,TGTGCCAGTAGTATCCCGGGAGGGCGTCTTGGCGGGGAGCTGTTTTTT
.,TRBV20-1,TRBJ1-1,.,CSAGGQFEAFF,TGCAGTGCTGGGGGGCAGTTTGAAGCTTTCTTT
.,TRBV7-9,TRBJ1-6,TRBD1,CASSTQGGNSPLHF,TGTGCCAGCAGCACACAGGGGGGGAATTCACCCCTCCACTTT
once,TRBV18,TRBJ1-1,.,CASSPGLNTEAFF,TGTGCCAGCTCCCCCGGGCTGAACACTGAAGCTTTCTTT